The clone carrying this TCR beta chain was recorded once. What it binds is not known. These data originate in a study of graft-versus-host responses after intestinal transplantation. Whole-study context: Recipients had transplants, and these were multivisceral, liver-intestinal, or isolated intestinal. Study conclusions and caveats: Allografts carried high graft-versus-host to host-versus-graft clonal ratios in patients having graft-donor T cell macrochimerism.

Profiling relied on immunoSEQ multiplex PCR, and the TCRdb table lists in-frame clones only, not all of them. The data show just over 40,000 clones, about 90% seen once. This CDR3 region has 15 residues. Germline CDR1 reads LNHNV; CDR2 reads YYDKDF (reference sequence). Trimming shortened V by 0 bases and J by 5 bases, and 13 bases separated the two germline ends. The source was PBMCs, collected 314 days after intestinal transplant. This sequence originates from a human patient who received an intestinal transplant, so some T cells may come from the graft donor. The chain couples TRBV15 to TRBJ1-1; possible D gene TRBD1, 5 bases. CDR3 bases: TGTGCCACCAGCAGAGATGGTCAGGGTAAGACTGAAGCTTTCTTT. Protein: CATSRDGQGKTEAFF.